The text below deals with one T cell receptor beta chain. Its antigen has not been determined. Relative to the germline gene, one junction end is altered; a read error may explain this. The same CDR3 is also encoded by other DNA sequences in this sample. Collaborating institutions collected whole blood in K2EDTA tubes following their own protocols. For TCRbeta analysis, collaborators shipped samples as frozen whole blood, isolated PBMCs, or DNA extracted from either of those sample types. This entry is derived from a study of blood T cell repertoires in COVID-19 (dated by TCRdb to 2020 to 2022). For the study in its entirety: The collaborator samples originated in the United States, Italy and Spain and spanned the acute and convalescent phases of COVID-19. The prospective study material was composed of cDNA or gDNA derived from T cells, B-cell-depleted T cells, or PBMCs. Deeply sampled blood TCRbeta repertoires from subjects exposed to, actively infected with, or recovered from COVID-19 were included in the dataset. The repertoires were released in a freely available public database intended as a resource for research on the immune response to SARS-CoV-2. The samples were drawn from two sources: the first 160 participants of the ongoing ImmuneRACE study, and over 950 subjects contributed by 6 global collaborators. The sample metadata nearly always contained a de-identified subject ID, COVID-19 status, age in years and sex. Where available, HLA class I and class II types were taken from metadata supplied by the sample provider and were not determined by assay-based typing. Study-wide conclusions, independent of this receptor: The quantity of clinical and demographic metadata differed by source and by participant and was supplied without curation.

CDR3 length: 14 amino acids, cysteine to phenylalanine. Here the CDR3 DNA is all that survives: 42 bases in frame from base 1. Looking up the germline V gene yields CDR1 SGHVS and CDR2 FQNEAQ. The immunoSEQ Assay, a bias-controlled multiplex PCR, was used to amplify TCRbeta CDR3 regions from genomic DNA. The original methods were these. Nucleated cell counts per sample were estimated from amplification of reference gene primers within the assay. To quantify the absolute abundance of each unique TCRbeta CDR3 rearrangement, sequence reads were collapsed and filtered. For each sample, productive Simpson clonality was calculated as the square root of Simpson's diversity index across productive rearrangements. TCRdb limited this immuneACCESS table to in-frame rearrangements with V and J called. A share of clones is missing; checked studies link under half to unresolved V genes, and the rest is unexplained. V and J calls and clone size follow that table, whereas D and trimming were derived from the DNA. Here the sample has 85,000 to 100,000 clones; 72% occur a single time. The ten largest clones capture under 30% of the sample.

The source of this sequence is a woman in her sixties or seventies in a cohort sampled during active or convalescent COVID-19. The sample consisted of peripheral blood. The chain joins TRBV7-8 to TRBJ1-2, with TRBD1 matching 7 junction bases. CDR3 reads: CASSQGTELYGYTF. The bases are TGTGCCAGCAGCCAAGGGACAGAACTCTATGGCTATACCTTC.